This T cell receptor beta chain was captured in a study of blood T cell repertoires in COVID-19. Study background: Some COVID-19 samples were acute and others convalescent; all came from the United States, Italy and Spain. PBMCs, B-cell-depleted T cells, or T cells provided the cDNA or gDNA that made up the material.

Germline V gene lookup returns CDR1 SGHAT and CDR2 FQDESV (reference sequence). This CDR3 has 15 amino acids. V lost 1 base and J lost 6, with 13 bases in between. In the authors' workflow: Amplification with reference gene primers provided the estimates of nucleated cell counts. Produced via immunoSEQ multiplex PCR; TCRdb's table is partial and in-frame only. V, J and clone size are those of that table, while D and trimming were read from the DNA. This sample has hundreds of thousands of clones, with about 85% found just once. The clonotype was recovered from a young man with active or convalescent COVID-19. The material sequenced was peripheral blood. This chain joins TRBV11-1 and TRBJ2-1; perhaps TRBD2 as D (5 bases). The CDR3 DNA is TGTGCCAGCAGCTTAGTCCGGGGTGCTGTCAATGAGCAGTTCTTC. Translated: CASSLVRGAVNEQFF.